The clone carrying this T cell receptor beta chain has a handful of counts. CDR1 SGHDN and CDR2 FVKESK come from the germline V gene. V lost 3 bases to trimming and J lost 0 bases, with 15 bases between them. CDR3 length: 18 amino acids. This sample is part of a study of blood T cell repertoires in COVID-19. Study details: The United States, Italy and Spain were the sources of the acute and convalescent COVID-19 samples. The analysed material was cDNA or gDNA that came from T cells, B-cell-depleted T cells, or PBMCs.

Repertoires were generated with immunoSEQ multiplex PCR, while TCRdb's copy carries only in-frame clones and drops some. The sample consists of about 26,000 clones, roughly 90% of them appearing once. Sequenced: peripheral blood. The genes are TRBV14 and TRBJ1-6; a possible D gene is TRBD1 (5 bases). This clonotype was sampled from a human donor in a cohort sampled during active COVID-19. Written as DNA, the CDR3 is TGTGCCAGCAGCCACCTCAGGCGGGGGAGCTCCTATAATTCACCCCTCCACTTT. It encodes CASSHLRRGSSYNSPLHF.